The 14 T cell receptor beta chains presented below share a single source sample, sequenced in a study of early T cells in non-severe SARS-CoV-2 infection. One entry per CDR3 protein, called by TCRdb with MiXCR from the 5' RACE reads. The data contain approximately 97,000 distinct CDR3 sequences, roughly 14% of them singletons. The source material was whole blood. These receptors originate from an adult who was a healthcare worker with PCR-confirmed SARS-CoV-2 infection or an uninfected control (not recorded which).

This clonotype was counted between two and nine times. The gene calls are TRBV11-2 and TRBJ1-2; D is unresolved. Germline values: CDR1 SGHAT, CDR2 FQNNGV. Trimming pared 5 bases from V and 0 bases from J, leaving 7 bases between. This CDR3 contains 13 residues. The CDR3 sequence: CASSAGTNYGYTF. The CDR3, as DNA: TGTGCCAGCAGCGCGGGGACTAACTATGGCTACACCTTC.

This clonotype was detected many times. The gene calls are TRBV5-1 and TRBJ1-2, with 7 bases that match TRBD1. Germline-derived CDR1 and CDR2 are SGHRS and YFSETQ. V lost 0 bases to trimming and J lost 6 bases; unmatched junction nucleotides: 5. CDR3 length: 14 amino acids. The CDR3 region is CASSLADRVHGYTF. The CDR3, as DNA: TGCGCCAGCAGCTTGGCTGACAGGGTTCATGGCTACACCTTC.

This clonotype has a handful of counts. This rearrangement joins TRBV5-4 to TRBJ2-1; possibly TRBD2 for D (6 bases). This CDR3 has 16 residues. Germline CDR1 and CDR2: SGHNT and YYREEE (reference sequence). Deletions cut 4 bases from V and 1 base from J, with 15 bases between. As DNA, the CDR3 is TGTGCCAGCAGCCGAAGAGGGAGGTTATCCTACAATGAGCAGTTCTTC. Encoded protein: CASSRRGRLSYNEQFF.

The genes are TRBV5-6 and TRBJ2-2, with a weak D call TRBD1 (6 bases). Trimming removed 1 base from V and 1 base from J, with 8 bases in between. This CDR3 has 15 residues. Germline loops: CDR1 SGHDT, CDR2 YYEEEE. The CDR3 here is CASSLRRGNTGELFF. The CDR3 DNA follows: TGTGCCAGCAGCTTGCGCAGGGGGAACACCGGGGAGCTGTTTTTT.

This clonotype was detected ten times or more. As DNA, the CDR3 is TGCGCCAGCAGCCAAGAGGGGACAGGGGGTTCACCCCTCCACTTT. Its protein is CASSQEGTGGSPLHF. V and J are TRBV4-1 and TRBJ1-6, with 11 bases lining up with TRBD1. V was pared by 0 bases and J by 9 bases, with 1 base of the junction left unmatched. CDR1 MGHRA and CDR2 YSYEKL come from the germline V gene. CDR3 length equals 15 residues.

In this sample, this clonotype turned up a few times. V and J are TRBV4-1 and TRBJ2-5; 11 positions match TRBD2. This CDR3 contains 17 residues. The V segment lost 3 bases and the J segment 5 bases; nucleotides outside the gene matches: 11. Germline V gives CDR1 MGHRA, CDR2 YSYEKL. CDR3 loop: CASSQETLAGGRETQYF. The DNA of the CDR3 is TGCGCCAGCAGCCAGGAAACTCTAGCGGGAGGCCGTGAGACCCAGTACTTC.

There are a few counts of this clonotype. The chain uses TRBV12-3 or TRBV12-4 and TRBJ2-1, with D uncertain. V lost 6 bases, J lost 5 bases, and 5 bases lay in between. The CDR3 is 11 amino acids. The CDR3 region is CASRLNNEQFF. The CDR3 DNA reads as TGTGCCAGCAGACTTAACAATGAGCAGTTCTTC.

This clonotype was seen more than once but under ten times. The genes are TRBV28 and TRBJ1-5; 9 bases fit TRBD1. The CDR3 has 18 residues. After removal of 8 bases from V and 0 bases from J, the junction contained 14 bases not matched to a gene. From germline, CDR1 is MDHEN and CDR2 SYDVKM. The CDR3 sequence: CASLTAGQGTYSNQPQHF. The CDR3 region has the DNA TGTGCCAGCCTTACGGCGGGACAGGGAACCTATAGCAATCAGCCCCAGCATTTT. The full variable domain, with the rest looked up from reference TRBV28 and TRBJ1-5, is DVKVTQSSRYLVKRTGEKVFLECVQDMDHENMFWYRQDPGLGLRLIYFSYDVKMKEKGDIPEGYSVSREKKERFSLILESASTNQTSMYLCASLTAGQGTYSNQPQHFGDGTRLSIL.

This clonotype was seen a handful of times. The chain has TRBV9 and TRBJ1-1; D possibly corresponds to TRBD1 (5 bases). Germline values: CDR1 SGDLS, CDR2 YYNGEE. V was cut by 0 bases and J by 11 bases, with 14 bases left in between. CDR3 length equals 13 residues. CDR3 in amino acids: CASSVEGAVAAFF. The CDR3 region has the DNA TGTGCCAGCAGCGTAGAAGGGGCGGTAGCGGCTTTCTTT.

The table lists this clonotype with many counts. The chain links TRBV7-2 to TRBJ2-7; D gene ambiguous. Germline lookup yields CDR1 SGHTA and CDR2 FQGNSA. CDR3 length equals 11 residues. V was trimmed by 5 bases and J by 3 bases, leaving 5 bases between them. The DNA for the CDR3 is TGTGCCAGCAGCATTATCTACGAGCAGTACTTC. This encodes CASSIIYEQYF.

V and J are TRBV12-5 and TRBJ1-1; perhaps TRBD1 as D (5 bases). V was shortened by 6 bases and J by 5 bases, with 13 bases between the two germline ends. This CDR3 spans 13 amino acids. Germline lookup yields CDR1 LGHNT and CDR2 FRNRAP. The CDR3 DNA sequence: TGTGCTAGTGGCAGGGACGGCGGGACTGAAGCTTTCTTT. Translated, it gives CASGRDGGTEAFF.

This clonotype occurred many times. The chain employs TRBV4-1 and TRBJ1-5; 7 bases line up with TRBD1. The CDR3 runs 16 residues. V lost 8 bases to trimming and J lost 5 bases; unmatched junction nucleotides: 15. From germline, CDR1 is MGHRA and CDR2 YSYEKL. The CDR3 loop is CASGQEKGGYDQPQHF. For the CDR3, the DNA is TGCGCCAGCGGGCAAGAAAAAGGGGGCTACGATCAGCCCCAGCATTTT.

This clonotype has at least ten counts. This sequence joins TRBV28 and TRBJ2-1; 9 bases map to TRBD1. V lost 6 bases, J lost 10 bases, and 13 bases stayed unmatched. Germline-derived CDR1 and CDR2 are MDHEN and SYDVKM. This CDR3 contains 15 residues. CDR3 residues: CASSPEGTGYLEQFF. The CDR3 bases are TGTGCCAGCAGCCCCGAAGGGACAGGGTATTTAGAGCAGTTCTTC.

This clonotype occurred a few times. This sequence joins TRBV3-1 and TRBJ2-3, with TRBD2 matching over 11 bases. CDR3 size: 16 residues. CDR1 and CDR2 (germline): LGHDT, YNNKEL (reference sequence). J was trimmed by 2 bases and V by 4 bases; bases with no gene match: 5. CDR3 in amino acids: CASSLGTSGFTDTQYF. The CDR3 coding sequence is TGTGCCAGCAGCCTTGGGACTAGCGGATTCACAGATACGCAGTATTTT.